This is a list of T cell receptor beta chains from one sample in a study of shared clonotypes between healthy human individuals. Profiled with immunoSEQ multiplex PCR; TCRdb holds only in-frame clones, not every one. This repertoire shows around 2.1 million clones, more than 85% found once; its top ten account for under 2%. What was sequenced was naive CD8+ T cells from PBMCs. These receptors came from a man aged 18 to 29 in good health. Some clones in this sample may be carry-over from other donors' samples. Each CDR3 is given with its conserved first and last residue. The D gene is left open where the match is weak. Rows give clone size only sometimes, using once, few, many, or a class for an expanded clone.

d_gene,abundance,j_gene,v_gene,CDR3nt,CDR3aa
.,once,TRBJ2-7,TRBV4-2,TGTGCCAGCAGCCCCGTTGATACAGCAGGAAGGCCCTACGAGCAGTACTTC,CASSPVDTAGRPYEQYF
.,.,TRBJ2-7,TRBV9,TGTGCCAGCAGCGTAGAAGACTCACCGTACGAGCAGTACTTC,CASSVEDSPYEQYF
.,.,TRBJ2-1,TRBV5-4,TGTGCCAGCAGCTCGGAGTGGCTACGGGACAATGAGCAGTTCTTC,CASSSEWLRDNEQFF
.,.,TRBJ1-1,TRBV19,TGTGCCAGTAGTATGGGGGAAAACACTGAAGCTTTCTTT,CASSMGENTEAFF
.,.,TRBJ1-5,TRBV28,TGTGCCAGCAGTTACAGGGCTGGCAATCAGCCCCAGCATTTT,CASSYRAGNQPQHF
.,.,TRBJ2-1,TRBV28,TGTGCCAGCAGGGTGGCAGGGCAAAATGAGCAGTTCTTC,CASRVAGQNEQFF
TRBD1,.,TRBJ2-7,TRBV28,TGTGCCAGCAGTTTTGGGACAGGGGGCGTCTACGAGCAGTACTTC,CASSFGTGGVYEQYF
.,.,TRBJ1-1,TRBV9,TGTGCCAGCAGCGTAGGACAGACCATGAACACTGAAGCTTTCTTT,CASSVGQTMNTEAFF
.,.,TRBJ2-3,TRBV7-9,TGTGCCAGCAGTTCCCCGACAGGGAGGAGCACAGATACGCAGTATTTT,CASSSPTGRSTDTQYF
TRBD2,.,TRBJ2-3,TRBV7-2,TGTGCCAGCAGCGAACTAGCGGGAGGGATCACAGATACGCAGTATTTT,CASSELAGGITDTQYF
TRBD1,.,TRBJ1-1,TRBV4-1,TGCGCCAGCAGCCCAACACAGGGGGATACCACTGAAGCTTTCTTT,CASSPTQGDTTEAFF
.,.,TRBJ1-5,TRBV5-6,TGTGCCAGCAGCTTGGGGCCGGGACCATATCAGCCCCAGCATTTT,CASSLGPGPYQPQHF
.,.,TRBJ1-2,TRBV5-4,TGTGCCAGCAGCTTGAAGCGCCCTAACTATGGCTACACCTTC,CASSLKRPNYGYTF
.,.,TRBJ1-2,TRBV27,TGTGCCAGCAGTTTAACCGGGTTTTACTATGGCTACACCTTC,CASSLTGFYYGYTF
.,few,TRBJ2-5,TRBV2,TGTGCCAGCAGTGAAACAGGGTTCCAAGAGACCCAGTACTTC,CASSETGFQETQYF
TRBD2,.,TRBJ2-7,TRBV28,TGTGCCGGCAGACAAAAACTAAGCGGGGGATCCTACGAGCAGTACTTC,CAGRQKLSGGSYEQYF
.,.,TRBJ2-1,TRBV2,TGTGCCAGCAAAGGCGTCTACAATGAGCAGTTCTTC,CASKGVYNEQFF
TRBD1,once,TRBJ2-5,TRBV10-3,TGTGCCATCAGTGAGCCTTGGACAGGTCCCCAAGAGACCCAGTACTTC,CAISEPWTGPQETQYF
.,.,TRBJ1-1,TRBV7-9,TGTGCCAGCAGCTTAGCTTCAGGGACGAACACTGAAGCTTTCTTT,CASSLASGTNTEAFF
.,.,TRBJ2-2,TRBV7-9,TGTGCCAGCAGCTTAGTAGGGGGAACCGGGGAGCTGTTTTTT,CASSLVGGTGELFF
.,.,TRBJ1-1,TRBV14,TGTGCCAGCAGCCAAGATCAGGGGTTCACTGAAGCTTTCTTT,CASSQDQGFTEAFF
.,.,TRBJ2-7,TRBV9,TGTGCCAGCAGCGTGGGGGGCGAGGAAAACTCCTACGAGCAGTACTTC,CASSVGGEENSYEQYF
TRBD2,.,TRBJ2-1,TRBV4-2,TGTGCCAGCAGCCATCCCGCGTTGGGCGGGAGGGAGATAAATGAGCAGTTCTTC,CASSHPALGGREINEQFF
TRBD2,.,TRBJ2-7,TRBV6-1,TGTGCCAGCGCGGGACTAGGCAACGAGCAGTACTTC,CASAGLGNEQYF
.,.,TRBJ2-1,TRBV27,TGTGCCAGCAGGGAGGAACCGTCATCCTACAATGAGCAGTTCTTC,CASREEPSSYNEQFF
.,.,TRBJ2-3,TRBV7-8,TGTGCCAGCAGCTACCTTGCCCTTAGCACAGATACGCAGTATTTT,CASSYLALSTDTQYF
TRBD1,.,TRBJ1-4,TRBV28,TGTGCCAGCGGACAGGAGGGGGAAGGAACTAATGAAAAACTGTTTTTT,CASGQEGEGTNEKLFF
TRBD1,.,TRBJ2-1,TRBV9,TGTGCCAGCAGCGTTGGGGACAGGGGTTTGGAGCAGTTCTTC,CASSVGDRGLEQFF
.,.,TRBJ1-2,TRBV20-1,TGCAGTGCCTTAACGCTTGGCTACACCTTC,CSALTLGYTF
.,.,TRBJ2-5,TRBV30,TGTGCCTGGAGTGCTGGGACGAACTCTTTAGAGACCCAGTACTTC,CAWSAGTNSLETQYF
TRBD1,.,TRBJ2-7,TRBV6-5,TGTGCCAGCAGATCCGGGACAGGTTCCTACGAGCAGTACTTC,CASRSGTGSYEQYF
TRBD2,.,TRBJ2-5,TRBV7-8,TGTGCCAGCAGCTTCCACCTCAATGTCGGGAGGGGGGGGACCCAGTACTTC,CASSFHLNVGRGGTQYF
.,.,TRBJ2-7,TRBV28,TGTGCCAGCAGTAGCGGGCCCCGGGGGGAGCAGTACTTC,CASSSGPRGEQYF
.,.,TRBJ1-2,TRBV7-9,TGTGCCAGCAGCTTAGCTACTGGGGATGGCTACACCTTC,CASSLATGDGYTF
.,few,TRBJ1-1,TRBV28,TGTGCCAGCGAGGGGACCGAGAACACTGAAGCTTTCTTT,CASEGTENTEAFF
TRBD2,.,TRBJ2-7,TRBV6-1,TGTGCCAGCAGCGCCCGGCGGGGGGGTTCCTACGAGCAGTACTTC,CASSARRGGSYEQYF
TRBD2,.,TRBJ2-1,TRBV9,TGTGCCAGCAGCGTATTTCCCGTTGGGGCGGGAGTGAGCTACAATGAGCAGTTCTTC,CASSVFPVGAGVSYNEQFF
.,.,TRBJ2-2,TRBV19,TGTGCCAGTAGTATAGACAGGGAAGGTAACACCGGGGAGCTGTTTTTT,CASSIDREGNTGELFF
TRBD2,.,TRBJ2-1,TRBV7-9,TGTGCCAGCAGCCCCCCTCTAGCGGCTACCGATGAGCAGTTCTTC,CASSPPLAATDEQFF
TRBD1,.,TRBJ2-1,TRBV28,TGTGCCAGCAGCCAAGACAGGGGGCTGGAGCAGTTCTTC,CASSQDRGLEQFF
TRBD1,.,TRBJ1-2,TRBV27,TGTGCCAGCAGACCTGACAGGGTACGGGGCTACACCTTC,CASRPDRVRGYTF